The 26 T cell receptor beta chains reported below all come from one sample, sequenced in a study of T-cell reconstitution after alpha-beta-depleted transplantation in children. Unique molecular identifiers were used to barcode this TCRbeta library. TCRdb reprocessed the PCR reads with MiXCR, giving one entry per CDR3 protein. The top ten clones hold 2% to 3% of a sample with some 340,000 distinct CDR3 sequences, under 13% of them seen once. The input for sequencing was PBMCs from the stem cell graft donor, taken from the stem cell graft. These receptor sequences come from a human donor who donated a stem cell graft to a child with acute lymphoblastic leukemia.

The sample holds many counts of this clonotype. The rearrangement links TRBV5-6 to TRBJ1-6; TRBD1 matches at 7 bases. V dropped 5 bases and J dropped 7; count of bases not matched to a gene: 6. The CDR3 consists of 14 residues. Germline CDR1 and CDR2: SGHDT and YYEEEE. The chain's CDR3 is CASRPLQGNSPLHF. CDR3 coding DNA: TGTGCCAGCAGACCTTTACAGGGGAATTCACCCCTCCACTTT.

V and J are TRBV29-1 and TRBJ2-5; TRBD2 matches at 7 bases. Germline CDR1 SQVTM, CDR2 ANQGSEA. V shed 5 bases and J 0 bases; nucleotides not matched to a gene: 9. This CDR3 is built from 15 residues. In DNA, the CDR3 is TGCAGCGTTTATGGGGAGCGGGGCAACCAAGAGACCCAGTACTTC. This codes for CSVYGERGNQETQYF.

This chain joins TRBV4-2 and TRBJ1-2; a weak D match, TRBD1 (5 bases). Germline V gives CDR1 LGHNA, CDR2 YNFKEQ. V gave up 4 bases and J gave up 3 bases, with 9 bases separating them. The CDR3 is 13 amino acids. The CDR3 coding sequence is TGTGCCAGCAGCCCGGGACTCCACTATGGCTACACCTTC. This gives the protein CASSPGLHYGYTF.

Many counts were recorded for this clonotype. The CDR3 coding sequence is TGTGCCAGCAGCCGGGGACTAGCGGGAGTGAATGAGCAGTTCTTC. Protein: CASSRGLAGVNEQFF. This chain uses TRBV7-3 with TRBJ2-1, with 14 bases aligning to TRBD2. With V trimmed by 5 bases and J by 7 bases, 4 bases remained unmatched. The CDR3 length is 15 residues. From germline, CDR1 is SGHTA and CDR2 FQGTGA.

J is TRBJ2-2 and V is TRBV3-1, with D perhaps TRBD2 (5 bases). There are 18 residues in the CDR3. Trimming left V 0 bases short and J 5 bases short, with 19 bases between. The V gene's germline CDR1 is LGHDT and CDR2 YNNKEL (reference sequence). CDR3 nucleotide sequence: TGTGCCAGCAGCCAAGAAGGAACTACCACGGGAAGGACCGGGGAGCTGTTTTTT. Amino acids: CASSQEGTTTGRTGELFF.

The rearrangement links TRBV7-9 to TRBJ2-5; 8 bases map to TRBD1. Germline CDR1 is SEHNR and CDR2 is FQNEAQ (reference sequence). CDR3 size: 13 residues. V lost 6 bases to trimming and J lost 2 bases; unmatched junction nucleotides: 2. Written as DNA, the CDR3 is TGTGCCAGCAGATACAGGGGGCAAGAGACCCAGTACTTC. This encodes CASRYRGQETQYF.

This clonotype has at least ten counts. V gene TRBV4-1 combines with J gene TRBJ1-2; D perhaps matches TRBD1 (5 bases). Between the trimmed V and J ends, which lost 4 bases and 2 bases, there was a span of 14 bases. The CDR3 is made up of 15 amino acids. Germline assignment: CDR1 MGHRA and CDR2 YSYEKL. The CDR3 loop is CASSLGGGSNYGYTF. For the CDR3, the DNA is TGCGCCAGCAGCCTGGGCGGGGGGTCGAACTATGGCTACACCTTC.

This clonotype was detected many times. The chain links TRBV27 to TRBJ2-7; 7 bases match TRBD1. This CDR3 spans 15 amino acids. Germline V gene sequence: CDR1 MNHEY, CDR2 SMNVEV (reference sequence). V dropped 0 bases and J dropped 4; count of bases not matched to a gene: 6. The CDR3 protein is CASSLSRDSLYEQYF. The CDR3 DNA reads TGTGCCAGCAGTTTATCCCGGGACAGCCTATACGAGCAGTACTTC.

This chain links TRBV12-3 or TRBV12-4 with TRBJ2-2; 8 bases are shared with TRBD1. The CDR3 is 15 residues long. The junction had 1 base not matched to a gene; V was cut back by 3 bases and J by 1 base. The CDR3 bases are TGTGCCAGCAGTTTCGGGACAGGGAACACCGGGGAGCTGTTTTTT. This translates into CASSFGTGNTGELFF.

The chain couples TRBV6-2 or TRBV6-3 to TRBJ2-7; unclear D gene. V lost 6 bases and J 3 bases, leaving 15 bases between the germline ends. Germline CDR1 reads MNHEY; CDR2 reads SVGEGT. This CDR3 has 14 amino acids. The CDR3 sequence is CASSYDEAGYEQYF. CDR3 sequence (DNA): TGTGCCAGCAGCTACGATGAAGCCGGCTACGAGCAGTACTTC.

This clonotype was counted ten times or more. This chain joins TRBV7-8 and TRBJ2-2; tentative D call: TRBD2 (6 bases). Germline V gene sequence: CDR1 SGHVS, CDR2 FQNEAQ. Trimming left V 8 bases short and J 4 bases short, with 20 bases between. The CDR3 has 16 amino acids. CDR3 protein: CASSAVSGVSTGELFF. In nucleotides, the CDR3 is TGTGCCAGCTCGGCCGTTTCGGGAGTTTCCACCGGGGAGCTGTTTTTT.

This sequence joins TRBV5-5 and TRBJ1-1; 9 bases agree with TRBD1. Germline CDR1 reads SGHKS; CDR2 reads YYEKEE (reference sequence). The CDR3 covers 15 residues. Trimming removed 4 bases from V and 3 bases from J; junction bases left unmatched: 7. CDR3 nucleotides: TGTGCCAGCAGCCCCGGGACAGGGACACACACTGAAGCTTTCTTT. This sequence encodes CASSPGTGTHTEAFF. Combining the CDR3 with reference TRBV5-5 and TRBJ1-1 gives the whole variable domain DAGVTQSPTHLIKTRGQQVTLRCSPISGHKSVSWYQQVLGQGPQFIFQYYEKEERGRGNFPDRFSARQFPNYSSELNVNALLLGDSALYLCASSPGTGTHTEAFFGQGTRLTVV.

This clonotype occurred a few times. The rearrangement links TRBV6-1 to TRBJ2-7, with D possibly being TRBD1 or TRBD2 (5 bases each). The CDR3 is made up of 15 amino acids. In germline, CDR1 is MNHNS, CDR2 SASEGT. V lost 5 bases, J lost 3 bases, and 17 bases lay in between. CDR3 amino acids: CASSRTGTDLYEQYF. DNA of the CDR3: TGTGCCAGCAGTCGTACCGGGACGGATCTCTACGAGCAGTACTTC.

This clonotype was detected a few times. This rearrangement joins TRBV12-3 or TRBV12-4 to TRBJ1-2, with D unresolved. This CDR3 is built from 13 residues. Trimming removed 2 bases from V and 4 bases from J, with 8 bases in between. CDR3 bases: TGTGCCAGCAGTTTACAACCAGTCTATGGCTACACCTTC. Amino acid sequence: CASSLQPVYGYTF.

This clonotype came up a few times. This chain links TRBV7-8 with TRBJ1-6, with 9 bases aligning to TRBD1. Germline CDR1 reads SGHVS; CDR2 reads FQNEAQ. The CDR3 is made up of 16 amino acids. The V segment lost 2 bases and the J segment 9 bases; nucleotides outside the gene matches: 8. CDR3 DNA sequence: TGTGCCAGCAGCTTAAAGGCCGGGACAGGGAGTTCACCCCTCCACTTT. Protein sequence: CASSLKAGTGSSPLHF. Variable domain in full (rest from reference TRBV7-8 and TRBJ1-6): GAGVSQSPRYKVAKRGQDVALRCDPISGHVSLFWYQQALGQGPEFLTYFQNEAQLDKSGLPSDRFFAERPEGSVSTLKIQRTQQEDSAVYLCASSLKAGTGSSPLHFGNGTRLTVT.

The rearrangement joins TRBV7-6 to TRBJ1-1; possibly TRBD1 for D (5 bases). V lost 1 base and J lost 4, with 13 bases in between. Germline values: CDR1 SGHVS, CDR2 FNYEAQ. The CDR3 spans 15 residues. The CDR3 nucleotides are TGTGCCAGCAGCTTAGTCAGGTCAGGGCCCACTGAAGCTTTCTTT. Its translation: CASSLVRSGPTEAFF. The full variable domain, in which reference TRBV7-6 and TRBJ1-1 provide the parts outside the CDR3, is GAGVSQSPRYKVTKRGQDVALRCDPISGHVSLYWYRQALGQGPEFLTYFNYEAQQDKSGLPNDRFSAERPEGSISTLTIQRTEQRDSAMYRCASSLVRSGPTEAFFGQGTRLTVV.

This clonotype has a handful of counts. The genes are TRBV4-1 and TRBJ2-1; 9 bases fit TRBD1. The CDR3 has 14 amino acids. V lost 5 bases, J lost 5 bases, and 4 bases stayed unmatched. Germline V gives CDR1 MGHRA, CDR2 YSYEKL. CDR3 loop: CASSSGDRDNEQFF. The CDR3 nucleotides read TGCGCCAGCAGCTCCGGGGACAGGGACAATGAGCAGTTCTTC.

CDR3 in amino acids: CASSLVAGWNEQYF. CDR3 coding DNA: TGTGCCAGCAGCTTAGTGGCGGGATGGAACGAGCAGTACTTC. The V gene is TRBV7-9, the J gene TRBJ2-7, with D maybe TRBD2 (6 bases). The length of the CDR3 is 14 residues. The germline V gene has CDR1 SEHNR and CDR2 FQNEAQ (reference sequence). Trimming took 1 base from V and 5 from J, leaving 12 bases between them.

This clonotype has ten or more counts. This chain uses TRBV28 with TRBJ1-6; 7 positions match TRBD1. The trim removed 2 bases at V and 9 bases at J, leaving 10 bases unmatched. CDR1 MDHEN and CDR2 SYDVKM come from the germline V gene. The CDR3 has 16 residues. The CDR3 DNA reads TGTGCCAGCAGTTTACACCAGACAGGGTCGGGTTCACCCCTCCACTTT. As protein: CASSLHQTGSGSPLHF.

As for this clonotype: One end of the junction varies from germline; a read error may be responsible. The CDR3 reads CASSLGPGGNF. Here the CDR3 DNA reads TGTGCCAGCAGCTTAGGTCCCGGAGGCAATTTT. V gene TRBV7-9 combines with J gene TRBJ1-1; D is unresolved. CDR3 length: 11 amino acids. Per the germline V gene, CDR1 is SEHNR and CDR2 is FQNEAQ (reference sequence).

This clonotype has only a few counts. V is TRBV27 and J is TRBJ1-2; D is unclear. The germline V and J ends were trimmed by 1 base and 6 bases, with 15 bases remaining between them. CDR1 is MNHEY and CDR2 is SMNVEV in the germline V gene (reference sequence). This CDR3 comprises 15 residues. CDR3 region: CASSLLSGLLNGYTF. DNA of the CDR3: TGTGCCAGCAGTTTATTGTCCGGATTGCTAAATGGCTACACCTTC.

This clonotype has just a few counts. The J gene is TRBJ1-1, the V gene TRBV5-1, with a weak D call TRBD1 (6 bases). The V and J ends lost 5 bases and 0 bases respectively, with 23 bases between them. The CDR3 consists of 18 residues. CDR1 is SGHRS, CDR2 YFSETQ, per germline. CDR3 in amino acids: CASRDGTGPRTLNTEAFF. In DNA form, the CDR3 reads TGCGCCAGCAGGGATGGAACAGGGCCCCGTACCCTGAACACTGAAGCTTTCTTT.

This clonotype was counted at least ten times. V and J are TRBV7-9 and TRBJ2-2; the match to TRBD1 covers 7 bases. With V trimmed by 4 bases and J by 7 bases, 9 bases remained unmatched. CDR1 and CDR2 from the germline V gene are SEHNR and FQNEAQ (reference sequence). The CDR3 totals 15 residues. The CDR3 coding sequence is TGTGCCAGCAGCTCCAAAGACAGGGTTGACGGGGAGCTGTTTTTT. Translating it yields CASSSKDRVDGELFF.

The V gene is TRBV6-2 or TRBV6-3, the J gene TRBJ2-1; D uncertain. The CDR3 extends over 14 amino acids. Trimming took 3 bases from V and 8 from J, leaving 14 bases between them. Germline V CDR1 and CDR2: MNHEY, SVGEGT. In nucleotides, the CDR3 is TGTGCCAGCAGTTATGCCTCTACAACACATGAGCAGTTCTTC. Protein product: CASSYASTTHEQFF.

CDR3 amino acids: CSVTLGTGVYEQYF. Here the CDR3 DNA reads TGCAGCGTTACCCTGGGGACAGGGGTTTACGAGCAGTACTTC. The chain is built from TRBV29-1 and TRBJ2-7; TRBD1 matches at 10 bases. J lost 4 bases, V lost 5 bases, and 8 bases had no gene match. This CDR3 is built from 14 residues. Germline values: CDR1 SQVTM, CDR2 ANQGSEA.

This clonotype was found a few times. The rearrangement links TRBV28 to TRBJ1-2, with TRBD1 as a possible D gene (6 bases). Trimming removed 6 bases at V and 7 bases at J, with 21 bases between. Germline-derived CDR1 and CDR2 are MDHEN and SYDVKM. The CDR3 is 15 amino acids. CDR3 sequence: CASSRGGPQFGGYTF. In nucleotides, the CDR3 is TGTGCCAGCAGCAGGGGAGGCCCCCAGTTCGGTGGCTACACCTTC.